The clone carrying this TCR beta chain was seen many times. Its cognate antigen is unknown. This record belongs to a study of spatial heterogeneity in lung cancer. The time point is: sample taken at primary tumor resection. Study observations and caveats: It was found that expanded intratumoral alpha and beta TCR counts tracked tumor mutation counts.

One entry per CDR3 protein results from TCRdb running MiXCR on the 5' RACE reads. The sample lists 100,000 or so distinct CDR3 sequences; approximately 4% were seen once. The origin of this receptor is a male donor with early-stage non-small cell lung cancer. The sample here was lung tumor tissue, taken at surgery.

The CDR3 region is CATKRGRIQETQYF. The CDR3 DNA is TGTGCCACCAAAAGGGGACGAATCCAAGAGACCCAGTACTTC. V is TRBV6-5 and J is TRBJ2-5; D assignment may be TRBD1 or TRBD2 (5 bases each). The CDR3 contains 14 residues. The V end lost 10 bases, the J end lost 1 base, and 16 bases lay between the germline ends. CDR1 is MNHEY, CDR2 SVGAGI, per germline.